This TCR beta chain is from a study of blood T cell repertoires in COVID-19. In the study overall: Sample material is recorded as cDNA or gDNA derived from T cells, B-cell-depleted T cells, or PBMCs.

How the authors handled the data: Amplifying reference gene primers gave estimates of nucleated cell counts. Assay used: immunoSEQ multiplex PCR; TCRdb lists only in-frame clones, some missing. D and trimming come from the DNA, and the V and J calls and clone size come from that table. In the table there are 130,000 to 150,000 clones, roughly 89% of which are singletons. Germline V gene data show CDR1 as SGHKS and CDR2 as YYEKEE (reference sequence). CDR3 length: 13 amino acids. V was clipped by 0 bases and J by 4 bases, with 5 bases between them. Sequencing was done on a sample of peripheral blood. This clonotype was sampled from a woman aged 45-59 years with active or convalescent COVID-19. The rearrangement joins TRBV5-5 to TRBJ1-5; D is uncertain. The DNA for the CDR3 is TGTGCCAGCAGCTTGGATCTGAATCAGCCCCAGCATTTT. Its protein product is CASSLDLNQPQHF.